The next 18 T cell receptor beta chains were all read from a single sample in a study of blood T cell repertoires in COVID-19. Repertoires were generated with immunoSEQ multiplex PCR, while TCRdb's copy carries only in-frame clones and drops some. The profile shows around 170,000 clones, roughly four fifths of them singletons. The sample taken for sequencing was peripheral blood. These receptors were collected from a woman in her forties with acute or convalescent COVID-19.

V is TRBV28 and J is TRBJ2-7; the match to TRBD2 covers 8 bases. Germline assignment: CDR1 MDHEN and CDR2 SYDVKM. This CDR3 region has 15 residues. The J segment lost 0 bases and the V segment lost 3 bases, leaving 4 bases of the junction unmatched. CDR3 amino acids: CASSLTAGGSYEQYF. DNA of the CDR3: TGTGCCAGCAGTTTGACCGCGGGAGGCTCCTACGAGCAGTACTTC.

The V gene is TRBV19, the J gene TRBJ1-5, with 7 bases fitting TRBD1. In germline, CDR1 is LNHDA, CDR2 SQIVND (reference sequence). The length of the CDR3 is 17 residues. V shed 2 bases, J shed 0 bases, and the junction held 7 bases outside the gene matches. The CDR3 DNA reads TGTGCCAGTAGTATATTCTCGGGACAGTATAGCAATCAGCCCCAGCATTTT. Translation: CASSIFSGQYSNQPQHF.

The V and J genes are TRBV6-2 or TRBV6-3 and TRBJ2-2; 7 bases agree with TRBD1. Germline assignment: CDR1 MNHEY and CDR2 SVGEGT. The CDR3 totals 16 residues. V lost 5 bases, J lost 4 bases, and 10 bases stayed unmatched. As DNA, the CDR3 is TGTGCCAGCAGTCTCGGGACAGCTAGGAGCACCGGGGAGCTGTTTTTT. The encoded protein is CASSLGTARSTGELFF.

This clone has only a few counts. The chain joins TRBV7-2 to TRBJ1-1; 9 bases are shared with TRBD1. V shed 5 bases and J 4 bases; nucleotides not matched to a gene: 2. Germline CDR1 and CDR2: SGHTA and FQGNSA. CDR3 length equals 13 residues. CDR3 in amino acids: CASSGTGLTEAFF. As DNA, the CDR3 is TGTGCCAGCAGCGGGACAGGGCTCACTGAAGCTTTCTTT.

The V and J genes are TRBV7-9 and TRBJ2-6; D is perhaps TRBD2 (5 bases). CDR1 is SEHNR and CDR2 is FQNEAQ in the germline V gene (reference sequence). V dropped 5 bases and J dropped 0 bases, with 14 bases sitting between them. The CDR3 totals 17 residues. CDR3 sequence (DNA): TGTGCCAGCAGCCGTCCGGGGTCAGGCTCTGGGGCCAACGTCCTGACTTTC. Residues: CASSRPGSGSGANVLTF.

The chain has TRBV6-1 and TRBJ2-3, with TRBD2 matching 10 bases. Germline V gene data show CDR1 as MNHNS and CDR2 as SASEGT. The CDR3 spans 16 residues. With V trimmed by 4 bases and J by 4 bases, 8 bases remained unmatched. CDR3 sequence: CASSGRTSGAADTQYF. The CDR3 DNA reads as TGTGCCAGCAGTGGTAGGACTAGCGGAGCGGCAGATACGCAGTATTTT.

CDR3 in amino acids: CASSRQHNQPQHF. DNA for the CDR3: TGTGCCAGCAGTCGACAGCACAATCAGCCCCAGCATTTT. This rearrangement joins TRBV12-3 or TRBV12-4 to TRBJ1-5; tentative D call: TRBD1 (5 bases). V lost 5 bases and J 3 bases, leaving 8 bases between the germline ends. CDR3 length: 13 residues.

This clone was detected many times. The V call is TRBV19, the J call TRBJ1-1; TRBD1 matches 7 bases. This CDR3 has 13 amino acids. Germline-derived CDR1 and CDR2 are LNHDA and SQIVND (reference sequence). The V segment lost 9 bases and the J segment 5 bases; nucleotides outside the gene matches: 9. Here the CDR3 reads CASATGVRTEAFF. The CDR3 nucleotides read TGTGCCAGCGCCACAGGGGTGAGAACTGAAGCTTTCTTT. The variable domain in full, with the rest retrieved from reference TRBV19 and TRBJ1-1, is DGGITQSPKYLFRKEGQNVTLSCEQNLNHDAMYWYRQDPGQGLRLIYYSQIVNDFQKGDIAEGYSVSREKKESFPLTVTSAQKNPTAFYLCASATGVRTEAFFGQGTRLTVV.

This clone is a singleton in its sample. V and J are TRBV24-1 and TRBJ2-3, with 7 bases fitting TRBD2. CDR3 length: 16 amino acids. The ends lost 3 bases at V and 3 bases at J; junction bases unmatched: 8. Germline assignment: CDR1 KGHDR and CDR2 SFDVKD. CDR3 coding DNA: TGTGCCACCAGTGATACTGCGGGGGTATCGACAGATACGCAGTATTTT. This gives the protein CATSDTAGVSTDTQYF.

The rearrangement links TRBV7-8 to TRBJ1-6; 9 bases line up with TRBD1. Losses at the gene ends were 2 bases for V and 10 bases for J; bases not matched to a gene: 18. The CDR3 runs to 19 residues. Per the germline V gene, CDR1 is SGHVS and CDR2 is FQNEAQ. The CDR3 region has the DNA TGTGCCAGCAGCTTATGGGCCACAACGGGACAGGGAATTTCGTCACCCCTCCACTTT. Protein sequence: CASSLWATTGQGISSPLHF.

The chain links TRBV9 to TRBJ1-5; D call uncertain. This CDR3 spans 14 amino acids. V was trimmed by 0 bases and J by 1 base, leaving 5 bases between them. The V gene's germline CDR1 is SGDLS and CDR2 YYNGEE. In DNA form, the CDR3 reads TGTGCCAGCAGCGTAGGGGAGAGCAATCAGCCCCAGCATTTT. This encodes CASSVGESNQPQHF.

The chain's CDR3 is CASTRSEGQPQHF. In nucleotides, the CDR3 is TGTGCCAGCACCCGAAGTGAGGGTCAGCCCCAGCATTTT. The chain has TRBV6-5 and TRBJ1-5; D gene unclear. This CDR3 is built from 13 residues. The V gene lost 7 bases and the J gene lost 6 bases, with 13 bases spanning the gap. The germline CDR1 and CDR2 sequences are MNHEY and SVGAGI.

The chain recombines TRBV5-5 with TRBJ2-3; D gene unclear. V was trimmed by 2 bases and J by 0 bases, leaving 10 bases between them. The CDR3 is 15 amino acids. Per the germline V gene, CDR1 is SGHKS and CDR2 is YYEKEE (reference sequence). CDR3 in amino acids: CASSFQTPSTDTQYF. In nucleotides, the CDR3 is TGTGCCAGCAGCTTCCAGACACCGAGCACAGATACGCAGTATTTT.

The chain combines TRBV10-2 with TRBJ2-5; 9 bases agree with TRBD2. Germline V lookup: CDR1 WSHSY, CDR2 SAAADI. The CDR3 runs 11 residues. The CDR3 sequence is CASHSGGTQYF. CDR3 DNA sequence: TGCGCATCCCATAGCGGGGGGACCCAGTACTTC.

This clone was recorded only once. Here the CDR3 reads CASSSQGAGGNYGYTF. As DNA, the CDR3 is TGTGCCAGCAGCTCTCAGGGGGCAGGGGGCAACTATGGCTACACCTTC. J is TRBJ1-2 and V is TRBV28, with 8 bases identical to TRBD1. V shed 6 bases, J shed 2 bases, and the junction held 11 bases outside the gene matches. Germline assignment: CDR1 MDHEN and CDR2 SYDVKM. This CDR3 spans 16 amino acids.

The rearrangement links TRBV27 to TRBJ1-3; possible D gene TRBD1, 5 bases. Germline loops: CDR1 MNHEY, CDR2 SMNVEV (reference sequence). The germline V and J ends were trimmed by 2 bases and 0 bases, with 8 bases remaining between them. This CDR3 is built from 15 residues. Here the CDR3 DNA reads TGTGCCAGCAGTTTAGGGGCTAGCTCTGGAAACACCATATATTTT. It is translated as CASSLGASSGNTIYF.

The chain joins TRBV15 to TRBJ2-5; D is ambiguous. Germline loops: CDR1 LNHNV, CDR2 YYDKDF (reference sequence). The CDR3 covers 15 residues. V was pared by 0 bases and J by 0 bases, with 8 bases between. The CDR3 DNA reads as TGTGCCACCAGCAGAGATCTAGAGTACCAAGAGACCCAGTACTTC. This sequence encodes CATSRDLEYQETQYF.

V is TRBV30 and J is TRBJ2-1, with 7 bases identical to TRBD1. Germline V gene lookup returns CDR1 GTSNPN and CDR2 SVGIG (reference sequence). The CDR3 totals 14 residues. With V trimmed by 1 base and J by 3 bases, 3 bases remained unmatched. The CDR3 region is CAWSDGTVYNEQFF. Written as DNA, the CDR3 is TGTGCCTGGAGTGACGGGACAGTCTACAATGAGCAGTTCTTC.